A single sample gave rise to the 15 T cell receptor beta chains below, sequenced in a study of T cell responses to AZD1222 COVID-19 vaccine. Data came from immunoSEQ multiplex PCR; TCRdb stores just in-frame clones and leaves some out. The table shows more than 70,000 clones, with about 92% occurring only once. This material consisted of peripheral blood, taken on day 0 of AZD1222 vaccination. These receptors all come from an adult in good health.

V and J are TRBV13 and TRBJ1-2; 7 bases align to TRBD1. Germline CDR1 and CDR2: PRHDT and FYEKMQ (reference sequence). CDR3 length: 13 residues. Germline trimming cut 6 bases from V and 4 bases from J; bases unmatched to any gene: 5. The CDR3 is CASSIQGSYGYTF. CDR3 in DNA: TGTGCCAGCAGTATACAGGGGTCCTATGGCTACACCTTC.

The rearrangement joins TRBV5-6 to TRBJ2-6; D is perhaps TRBD2 (5 bases). CDR3 size: 15 residues. Germline CDR1 reads SGHDT; CDR2 reads YYEEEE. V gave up 4 bases and J gave up 0 bases, with 8 bases separating them. CDR3 sequence: CASSRRGSGANVLTF. The CDR3, as DNA: TGTGCCAGCAGCCGACGGGGCTCTGGGGCCAACGTCCTGACTTTC.

This chain uses TRBV5-6 with TRBJ2-7, with D perhaps matching TRBD1 (6 bases). The CDR3 extends over 14 amino acids. Germline CDR1 reads SGHDT; CDR2 reads YYEEEE. V lost 2 bases and J lost 5, with 14 bases in between. The CDR3 protein is CASSLAGADNEQYF. The DNA for the CDR3 is TGTGCCAGCAGCTTAGCAGGGGCGGATAACGAGCAGTACTTC.

The V call is TRBV15, the J call TRBJ1-6; D unclear. Germline-derived CDR1 and CDR2 are LNHNV and YYDKDF (reference sequence). The CDR3 consists of 15 residues. V gave up 0 bases and J gave up 6 bases, with 9 bases separating them. The DNA of the CDR3 is TGTGCCACCAGCAGAGATATGTCGGCTAATTCACCCCTCCACTTT. Amino acids: CATSRDMSANSPLHF.

This clone occurred a few times. The chain couples TRBV9 to TRBJ1-4; D call uncertain. The CDR3 has 14 amino acids. Germline V CDR1 and CDR2: SGDLS, YYNGEE. Trimming left V 4 bases short and J 7 bases short, with 14 bases between. CDR3 coding DNA: TGTGCCAGCAGCTTATCAGGAAGGAGTGAAAAACTGTTTTTT. Translation: CASSLSGRSEKLFF.

Note on this clone: At one end the junction does not follow the germline gene, possibly because of a read error. The chain is built from TRBV2 and TRBJ1-5; D is possibly TRBD1 (6 bases). Per the germline V gene, CDR1 is SNHLY and CDR2 is FYNNEI. This CDR3 has 13 residues. The chain's CDR3 is CASSLEGDQAQHF. DNA for the CDR3: TGTGCCAGCAGTCTCGAGGGGGATCAGGCCCAGCATTTT.

The rearrangement joins TRBV6-2 or TRBV6-3 to TRBJ1-5; D is ambiguous. This CDR3 is 15 amino acids long. Germline values: CDR1 MNHEY, CDR2 SVGEGT. V was trimmed by 0 bases and J by 9 bases, leaving 15 bases between them. The CDR3 nucleotides are TGTGCCAGCAGTTACTCGAGGACGCATCTCCTGCCCCAGCATTTT. It codes for CASSYSRTHLLPQHF.

V is TRBV30 and J is TRBJ1-2, with D perhaps matching TRBD1 (5 bases). Germline CDR1 is GTSNPN and CDR2 is SVGIG (reference sequence). The CDR3 runs to 14 residues. V gave up 4 bases and J gave up 1 base, with 13 bases separating them. CDR3 protein: CAWIRGTGNYGYTF. The DNA of the CDR3 is TGTGCCTGGATTCGGGGGACGGGTAACTATGGCTACACCTTC. Supplemented by reference TRBV30 and TRBJ1-2, the full variable domain reads SQTIHQWPATLVQPVGSPLSLECTVEGTSNPNLYWYRQAAGRGLQLLFYSVGIGQISSEVPQNLSASRPQDRQFILSSKKLLLSDSGFYLCAWIRGTGNYGYTFGSGTRLTVV.

V usage is TRBV10-3 and J usage is TRBJ1-6; TRBD1 agrees at 12 bases. Trimming cost V 6 bases and J 16 bases; bases outside gene matches: 10. The CDR3 runs to 14 residues. Per germline, CDR1 ENHRY and CDR2 SYGVKD. The CDR3: CAIRAGTGGDMLHF. Here the CDR3 DNA reads TGTGCCATCAGAGCCGGGACAGGGGGCGATATGCTCCACTTT.

This chain uses TRBV30 with TRBJ2-7; D unresolved. The V gene lost 5 bases and the J gene lost 2 bases, with 10 bases spanning the gap. The CDR3 is 12 amino acids. Germline V gives CDR1 GTSNPN, CDR2 SVGIG (reference sequence). The CDR3 DNA reads TGTGCCTGGGGGCAGTGGACCTACGAGCAGTACTTC. Residues: CAWGQWTYEQYF. The whole variable domain, remainder taken from reference TRBV30 and TRBJ2-7, is SQTIHQWPATLVQPVGSPLSLECTVEGTSNPNLYWYRQAAGRGLQLLFYSVGIGQISSEVPQNLSASRPQDRQFILSSKKLLLSDSGFYLCAWGQWTYEQYFGPGTRLTVT.

The chain employs TRBV5-5 and TRBJ2-2; TRBD2 is a possible D gene (6 bases). V was trimmed by 1 base and J by 3 bases, leaving 10 bases between them. The CDR3 extends over 15 amino acids. Germline lookup yields CDR1 SGHKS and CDR2 YYEKEE (reference sequence). The CDR3 reads CASSLTGSYTGELFF. The CDR3 nucleotides are TGTGCCAGCAGCTTGACCGGGAGCTACACCGGGGAGCTGTTTTTT.

The chain combines TRBV10-3 with TRBJ1-2; D might be TRBD1 (5 bases). Between the trimmed V and J ends, which lost 0 bases and 4 bases, there was a span of 9 bases. The germline V gene encodes CDR1 ENHRY and CDR2 SYGVKD. The CDR3 spans 14 residues. CDR3 in DNA: TGTGCCATCAGTGAGTCAGGCCAGGGCTATGGCTACACCTTC. It codes for CAISESGQGYGYTF.

The genes are TRBV5-8 and TRBJ1-5, with 9 bases aligning to TRBD1. The junction had 10 bases not matched to a gene; V was cut back by 0 bases and J by 6 bases. From germline, CDR1 is SGHTS and CDR2 YDEGEE. This CDR3 has 17 residues. The chain's CDR3 is CASSLGTGEGVGQPQHF. The CDR3 coding sequence is TGTGCCAGCAGCTTGGGGACAGGGGAGGGGGTCGGTCAGCCCCAGCATTTT.

V and J are TRBV7-8 and TRBJ2-3; the D is unclear. Trimming pared 2 bases from V and 1 base from J, leaving 4 bases between. Germline CDR1 is SGHVS and CDR2 is FQNEAQ. The CDR3 runs to 13 residues. CDR3 sequence reads: CASSLIRTDTQYF. For the CDR3, the DNA is TGTGCCAGCAGCTTAATCCGCACAGATACGCAGTATTTT.

The chain employs TRBV5-4 and TRBJ2-3, with 8 positions matching TRBD1. J lost 5 bases, V lost 2 bases, and 4 bases had no gene match. The CDR3 is 14 residues long. Germline V gene sequence: CDR1 SGHNT, CDR2 YYREEE (reference sequence). The CDR3 DNA is TGTGCCAGCAGCTTCCAGGGGGCACGAGATACGCAGTATTTT. As protein: CASSFQGARDTQYF.